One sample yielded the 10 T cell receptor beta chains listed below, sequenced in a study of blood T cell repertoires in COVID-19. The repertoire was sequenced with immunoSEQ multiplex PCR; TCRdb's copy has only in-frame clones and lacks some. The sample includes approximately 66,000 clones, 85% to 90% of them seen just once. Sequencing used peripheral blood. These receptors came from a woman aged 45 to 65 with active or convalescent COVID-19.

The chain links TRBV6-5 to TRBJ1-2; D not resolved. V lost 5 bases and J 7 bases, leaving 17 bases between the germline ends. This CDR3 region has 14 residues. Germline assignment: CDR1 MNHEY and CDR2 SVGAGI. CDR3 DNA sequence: TGTGCCAGCAGTCGAACTGACCTCGGGGTTGGCTACACCTTC. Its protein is CASSRTDLGVGYTF.

CDR3 nucleotides: TGTGCCAGCAGCCCCGGGACTAGCGGGAGTGGTGAGCAGTTCTTC. This sequence encodes CASSPGTSGSGEQFF. The chain uses TRBV13 and TRBJ2-1; 14 bases line up with TRBD2. This CDR3 is 15 amino acids long. Germline CDR1 reads PRHDT; CDR2 reads FYEKMQ (reference sequence). The V segment lost 5 bases and the J segment 9 bases; nucleotides outside the gene matches: 6.

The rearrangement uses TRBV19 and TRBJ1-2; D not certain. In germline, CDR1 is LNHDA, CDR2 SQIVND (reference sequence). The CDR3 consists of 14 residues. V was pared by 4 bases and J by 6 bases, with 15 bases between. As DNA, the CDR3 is TGTGCCAGTAGTACGACGGCCACGAGGGATGGCTACACCTTC. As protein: CASSTTATRDGYTF.

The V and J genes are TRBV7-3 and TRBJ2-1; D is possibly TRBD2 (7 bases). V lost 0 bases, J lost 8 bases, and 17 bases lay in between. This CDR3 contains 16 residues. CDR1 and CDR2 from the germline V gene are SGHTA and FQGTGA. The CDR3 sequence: CASSLTGAGAGDEQFF. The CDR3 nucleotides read TGTGCCAGCAGCTTAACGGGGGCGGGAGCGGGCGATGAGCAGTTCTTC. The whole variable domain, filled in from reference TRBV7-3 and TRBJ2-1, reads GAGVSQTPSNKVTEKGKYVELRCDPISGHTALYWYRQSLGQGPEFLIYFQGTGAADDSGLPNDRFFAVRPEGSVSTLKIQRTERGDSAVYLCASSLTGAGAGDEQFFGPGTRLTVL.

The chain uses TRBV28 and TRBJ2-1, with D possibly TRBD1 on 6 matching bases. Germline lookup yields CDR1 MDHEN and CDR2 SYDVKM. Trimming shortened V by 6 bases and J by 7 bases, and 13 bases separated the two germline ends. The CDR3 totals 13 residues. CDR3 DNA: TGTGCCAGCAGATTAGGAACAGGGAATGAGCAGTTCTTC. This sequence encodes CASRLGTGNEQFF.

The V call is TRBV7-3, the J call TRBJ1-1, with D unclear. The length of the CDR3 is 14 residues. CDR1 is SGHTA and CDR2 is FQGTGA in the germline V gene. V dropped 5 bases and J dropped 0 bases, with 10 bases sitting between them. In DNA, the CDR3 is TGTGCCAGCAGCCCTGCGGGCTTGAACACTGAAGCTTTCTTT. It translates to CASSPAGLNTEAFF.

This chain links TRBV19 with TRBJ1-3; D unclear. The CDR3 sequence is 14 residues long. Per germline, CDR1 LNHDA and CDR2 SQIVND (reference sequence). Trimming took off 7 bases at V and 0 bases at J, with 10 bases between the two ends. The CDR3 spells CASIRRGSGNTIYF. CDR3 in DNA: TGTGCCAGTATTAGGCGGGGCTCTGGAAACACCATATATTTT.

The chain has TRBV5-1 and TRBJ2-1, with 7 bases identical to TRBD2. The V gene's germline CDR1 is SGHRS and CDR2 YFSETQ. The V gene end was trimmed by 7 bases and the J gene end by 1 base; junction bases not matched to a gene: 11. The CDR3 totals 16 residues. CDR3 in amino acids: CASSLASGGSYNEQFF. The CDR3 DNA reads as TGCGCCAGCTCCTTGGCTAGCGGCGGTTCCTACAATGAGCAGTTCTTC. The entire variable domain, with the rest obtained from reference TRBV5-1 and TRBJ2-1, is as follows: KAGVTQTPRYLIKTRGQQVTLSCSPISGHRSVSWYQQTPGQGLQFLFEYFSETQRNKGNFPGRFSGRQFSNSRSEMNVSTLELGDSALYLCASSLASGGSYNEQFFGPGTRLTVL.

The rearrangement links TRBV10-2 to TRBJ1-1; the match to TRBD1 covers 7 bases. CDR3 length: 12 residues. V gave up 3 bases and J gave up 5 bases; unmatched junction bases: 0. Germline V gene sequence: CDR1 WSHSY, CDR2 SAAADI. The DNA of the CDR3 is TGCGCCAGCAGTGACAGGGGGACTGAAGCTTTCTTT. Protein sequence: CASSDRGTEAFF.

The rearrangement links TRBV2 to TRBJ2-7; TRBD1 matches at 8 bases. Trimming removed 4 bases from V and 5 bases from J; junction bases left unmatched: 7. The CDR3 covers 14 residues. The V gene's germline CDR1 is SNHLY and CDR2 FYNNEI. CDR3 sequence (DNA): TGTGCCAGCAGTGTGGGACAGGTGATCCACGAGCAGTACTTC. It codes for CASSVGQVIHEQYF.